This paragraph reports one T cell receptor (beta chain). This record comes from a study of cytomegalovirus exposure and HLA in healthy donors. Study overall: The study's early data release held 80 million to 95 million unique TCRs from HLA-typed donors.

Amplification used 60 Vbeta primers and 13 Jbeta primers. Assay used: immunoSEQ multiplex PCR; TCRdb lists only in-frame clones, some missing. This sample has 150,000 to 200,000 clones, with around 84% found just once. CDR3 length: 16 amino acids. Between the trimmed V and J ends, which lost 0 bases and 4 bases, there was a span of 15 bases. Germline lookup yields CDR1 PRHDT and CDR2 FYEKMQ (reference sequence). The clonotype was recovered from a woman younger than 30 in good health and CMV-seronegative. This chain uses TRBV13 with TRBJ1-2; D is unclear. The source material was PBMCs. The CDR3 loop reads CASSLGLDTGGYGYTF. The CDR3 DNA follows: TGTGCCAGCAGCTTAGGCCTCGACACCGGAGGCTATGGCTACACCTTC.